This TCR beta chain was found in a study of blood T cell repertoires in COVID-19 (TCRdb year 2020). Background for the entire study: Samples from collaborators originated in the United States, Italy and Spain and spanned both the acute and convalescent phases of COVID-19. The material from the prospective study consisted of cDNA or gDNA derived from T cells, B-cell-depleted T cells, or PBMCs. Deeply sampled blood TCRbeta repertoires from subjects exposed to, actively infected with, or recovered from COVID-19 were included in the dataset. The repertoires were made available in a free public database intended to serve as a resource for research on the immune response to SARS-CoV-2. Samples were obtained from the ongoing ImmuneRACE study (first 160 participants) and from about 1,300 subjects provided by 6 global collaborators. Sample metadata almost always included a de-identified subject ID, COVID-19 status, age in years and sex. Where HLA class I and class II types were available, the types were taken from metadata supplied by the sample provider, not from assay-based typing. Study-wide findings and limitations: Clinical and demographic metadata were provided uncurated, with the amount varying by source and participant.

The immunoSEQ Assay, a bias-controlled multiplex PCR, was used to amplify TCRbeta CDR3 regions from genomic DNA. Regarding the original processing steps: The number of nucleated cells in each sample was estimated by amplification of reference gene primers within the assay. Sequence reads were collapsed and filtered to measure the absolute abundance of every unique TCRbeta CDR3 rearrangement. Productive Simpson clonality was computed per sample as the square root of Simpson's diversity index over productive rearrangements. Entries here come from immuneACCESS through TCRdb and include only in-frame sequences with V and J called. Some clones fail to appear in such tables; in the studies checked, an unresolved V gene covers under half of the shortfall, and the cause of the remainder is unknown. From that table come the V and J calls and clone size; the DNA was used to work out D and trimming. The table for this sample lists around 270,000 clones; more than 85% of them were counted only once. Of the sample, about 0.8% falls within the top ten clones.

Each collaborating institution followed its own protocols to collect whole blood in K2EDTA tubes. Collaborator samples were shipped for TCRbeta analysis as frozen whole blood, isolated PBMCs, or DNA extracted from either sample type. Between the V and J ends, shortened by 3 bases and 7 bases respectively, the junction contains 13 bases. There are 15 amino acids in the CDR3, from cysteine to phenylalanine inclusive. CDR3 DNA is the only sequence kept; it has 45 bases, read in frame from the first base. CDR1 and CDR2 are drawn from the germline V gene: MDHEN, SYDVKM. About this clone: Its antigen has not been determined. Qualities for individual bases were not recorded, and no much larger clone is one base off.

The sequenced material came from peripheral blood. The TCR originated in a man younger than 40 with acute or convalescent COVID-19. Recombination connected TRBV28 to TRBJ1-6; tentative D gene TRBD1, with 6 bases matching. The CDR3 region: CASSFWRTVNSPLHF. The nucleotides are TGTGCCAGCAGTTTTTGGAGGACAGTGAATTCACCCCTCCACTTT.